This TCR beta chain was captured in a study of blood T cell repertoires in COVID-19. About the research overall: COVID-19 samples collected from the United States, Italy and Spain covered acute and convalescent phases. The analysed material was cDNA or gDNA that came from T cells, B-cell-depleted T cells, or PBMCs.

Recovered status in Cohort 3 required two negative PCRs, clearance, or symptom resolution. The germline gives CDR1 DFQATT, CDR2 SNEGSKA (reference sequence). The CDR3 extends over 11 amino acids. Profiled with immunoSEQ multiplex PCR; TCRdb holds only in-frame clones, not every one. This sample has roughly 250,000 clones, with around 87% found just once. The TCR was taken from a woman aged 50 to 60 who had recovered from COVID-19. The material sequenced was PBMCs or T cells enriched from blood (not recorded which). The V and J genes are TRBV20-1 and TRBJ2-3; D is ambiguous. CDR3 nucleotide sequence: TGCAGCACTTCCCTCACAGATACGCAGTATTTT. Protein product: CSTSLTDTQYF.